This TCR beta chain was observed in a study of blood T cells in healthy people across ages. A J-beta primer mix and a sample-barcoded 5' primer were used in a second PCR of about 7 to 12 cycles. From the 5' RACE reads, TCRdb called clonotypes with MiXCR, one entry per CDR3 protein. The sample lists about 720,000 distinct CDR3 sequences; 25% were seen once. Samples each yielded at least 5.5 micrograms of total RNA. These records were also assigned to another study, of T cells of mothers and their children.

Sample: blood. This TCR was sampled from a boy younger than 18 in good health.

This CDR3 reads CSATPWGTGNTGELFF. The CDR3 bases are TGCAGTGCTACACCTTGGGGGACAGGGAACACCGGGGAGCTGTTTTTT. The chain links TRBV20-1 to TRBJ2-2, with 8 bases identical to TRBD1. The germline V gene encodes CDR1 DFQATT and CDR2 SNEGSKA (reference sequence). V trimming: 4 bases; J trimming: 1 base; junction bases outside the gene matches: 8. This CDR3 contains 16 residues.